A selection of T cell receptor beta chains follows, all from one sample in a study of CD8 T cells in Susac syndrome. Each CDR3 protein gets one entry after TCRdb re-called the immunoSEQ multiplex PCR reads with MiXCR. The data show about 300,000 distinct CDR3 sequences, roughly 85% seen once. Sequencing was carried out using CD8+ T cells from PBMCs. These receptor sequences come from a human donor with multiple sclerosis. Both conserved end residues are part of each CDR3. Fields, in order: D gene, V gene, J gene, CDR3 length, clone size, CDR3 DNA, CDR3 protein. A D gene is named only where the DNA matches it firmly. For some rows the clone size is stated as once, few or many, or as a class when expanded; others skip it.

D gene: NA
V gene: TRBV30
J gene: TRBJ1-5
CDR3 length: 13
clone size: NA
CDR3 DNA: TGTGCCTGGAGTGAGGGGGGCACTCAGCCCCAGCATTTT
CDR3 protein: CAWSEGGTQPQHF

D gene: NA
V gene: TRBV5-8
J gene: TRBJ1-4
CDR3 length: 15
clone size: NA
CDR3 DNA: TGTGCCAGCAGCTTAGGGGTTGCAACTAATGAAAAACTGTTTTTT
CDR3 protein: CASSLGVATNEKLFF

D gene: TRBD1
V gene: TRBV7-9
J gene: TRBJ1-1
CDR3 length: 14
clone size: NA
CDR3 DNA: TGTGCCAGCAGCTCCGGGACAGGGGGCACTGAAGCTTTCTTT
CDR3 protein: CASSSGTGGTEAFF

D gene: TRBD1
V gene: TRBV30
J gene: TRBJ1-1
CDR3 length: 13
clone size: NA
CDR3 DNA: TGTGCCTGGAGTGCAGGGGGGAACACTGAAGCTTTCTTT
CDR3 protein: CAWSAGGNTEAFF

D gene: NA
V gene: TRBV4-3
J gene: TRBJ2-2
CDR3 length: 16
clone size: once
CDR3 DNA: TGCGCCAGCAGCCAAGGATTGAGTTTGAACACCGGGGAGCTGTTTTTT
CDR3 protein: CASSQGLSLNTGELFF

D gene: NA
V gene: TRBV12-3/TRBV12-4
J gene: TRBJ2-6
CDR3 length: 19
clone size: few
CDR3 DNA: TGTGCCAGCACCCCAACGGACTCTCCTACCCCCTCTGGGGCCAACGTCCTGACTTTC
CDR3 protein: CASTPTDSPTPSGANVLTF

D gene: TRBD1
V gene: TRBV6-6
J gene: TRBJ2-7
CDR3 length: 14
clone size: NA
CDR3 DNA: TGTGCCAGCAGAGTCCGGGACAGCGCCTACGAGCAGTACTTC
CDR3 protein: CASRVRDSAYEQYF

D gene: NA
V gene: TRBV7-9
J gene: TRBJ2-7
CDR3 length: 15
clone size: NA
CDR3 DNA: TGTGCCAGCAGCTTCGACGGGAGTGTTGCCTACGAGCAGTACTTC
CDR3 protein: CASSFDGSVAYEQYF

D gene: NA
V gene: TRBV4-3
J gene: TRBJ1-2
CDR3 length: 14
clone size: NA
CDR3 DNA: TGCGCCAGCAGCCAAGTAGAACAGCTAGGGGGCTACACCTTC
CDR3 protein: CASSQVEQLGGYTF

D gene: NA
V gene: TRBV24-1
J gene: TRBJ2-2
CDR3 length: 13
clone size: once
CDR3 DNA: TGTGCCACCAGTGATTCAGGAGTCGGGGAGCTGTTTTTT
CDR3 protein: CATSDSGVGELFF

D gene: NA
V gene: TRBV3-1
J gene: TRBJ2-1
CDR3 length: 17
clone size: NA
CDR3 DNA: TGTGCCAGCAGCCAGCAAAAGGGACTCGCCAGCTCCGATGAGCAGTTCTTC
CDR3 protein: CASSQQKGLASSDEQFF

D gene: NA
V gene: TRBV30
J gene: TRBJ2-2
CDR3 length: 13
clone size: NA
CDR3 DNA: TGTGCCTGGAGTGTGAGTGCGTCCGGGGAGCTGTTTTTT
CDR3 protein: CAWSVSASGELFF

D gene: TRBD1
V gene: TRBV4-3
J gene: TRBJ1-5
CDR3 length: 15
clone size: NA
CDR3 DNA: TGCGCCAGCAGCCAGGCGACAGGGTTTGATCAGCCCCAGCATTTT
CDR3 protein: CASSQATGFDQPQHF

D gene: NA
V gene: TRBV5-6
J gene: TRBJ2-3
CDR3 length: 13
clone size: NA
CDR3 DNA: TGTGCCAGCAGCTTCGGGGCCACAGATACGCAGTATTTT
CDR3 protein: CASSFGATDTQYF

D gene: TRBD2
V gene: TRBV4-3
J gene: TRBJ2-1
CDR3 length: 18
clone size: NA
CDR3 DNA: TGCGCCAGCAGCCAAGATCTAGGACTAGCGGGGGTTTACAATGAGCAGTTCTTC
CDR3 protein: CASSQDLGLAGVYNEQFF

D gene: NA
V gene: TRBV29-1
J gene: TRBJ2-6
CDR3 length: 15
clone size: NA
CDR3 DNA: TGCAGCGTTGAAGGACGGAGCTCTGGGGCCAACGTCCTGACTTTC
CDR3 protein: CSVEGRSSGANVLTF

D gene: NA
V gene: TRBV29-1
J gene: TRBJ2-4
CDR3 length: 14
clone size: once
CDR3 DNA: TGCAGCGTTGAAGATCAGGCAGGAGAAAACATTCAGTACTTC
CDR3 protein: CSVEDQAGENIQYF

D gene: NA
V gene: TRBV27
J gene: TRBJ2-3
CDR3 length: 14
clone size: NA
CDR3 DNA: TGTGCCAGCAGTCCACGACCAGGCCCAGATACGCAGTATTTT
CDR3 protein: CASSPRPGPDTQYF

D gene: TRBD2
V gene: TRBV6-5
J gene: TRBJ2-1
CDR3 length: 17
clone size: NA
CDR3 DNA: TGTGCCAGCAGTTACCCCACTAGCGGGAGCTCCTACAATGAGCAGTTCTTC
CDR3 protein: CASSYPTSGSSYNEQFF

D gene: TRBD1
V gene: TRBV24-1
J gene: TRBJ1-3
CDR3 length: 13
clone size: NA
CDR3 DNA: TGTGCCACCTCAGGGGGTACTGGAAACACCATATATTTT
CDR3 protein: CATSGGTGNTIYF

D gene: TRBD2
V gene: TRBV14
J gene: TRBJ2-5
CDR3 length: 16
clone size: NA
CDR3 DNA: TGTGCCAGCAGCCACGGGACTAGCCCCTCTCAAGAGACCCAGTACTTC
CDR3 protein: CASSHGTSPSQETQYF

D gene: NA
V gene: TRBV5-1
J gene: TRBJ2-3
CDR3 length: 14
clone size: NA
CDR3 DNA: TGCGCCAGCAGCTTGGCCTTCAGCACAGATACGCAGTATTTT
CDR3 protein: CASSLAFSTDTQYF

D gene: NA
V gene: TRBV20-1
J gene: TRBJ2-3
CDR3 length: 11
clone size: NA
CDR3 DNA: TGCAGTGCTCAAGTACGAGATACGCAGTATTTT
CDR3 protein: CSAQVRDTQYF

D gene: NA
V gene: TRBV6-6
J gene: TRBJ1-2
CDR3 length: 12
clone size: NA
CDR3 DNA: TGTGCCAGCAGTTACCCGCCTTATGGCTACACCTTC
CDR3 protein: CASSYPPYGYTF

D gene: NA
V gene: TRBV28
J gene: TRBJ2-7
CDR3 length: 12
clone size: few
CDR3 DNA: TGTGCCAGCAGTCGCGGGATTTACGAGCAGTACTTC
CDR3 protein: CASSRGIYEQYF

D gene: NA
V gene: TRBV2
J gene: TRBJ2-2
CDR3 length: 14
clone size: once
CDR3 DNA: TGTGCCAGCAGTGACCCCCGTAAAACCGGGGAGCTGTTTTTT
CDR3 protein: CASSDPRKTGELFF

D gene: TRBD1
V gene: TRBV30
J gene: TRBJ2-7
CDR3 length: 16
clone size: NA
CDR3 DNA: TGTGCCTGCCGATCCCCACTACAGGGGATCAGGGGCGAGCAGTACTTC
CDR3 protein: CACRSPLQGIRGEQYF

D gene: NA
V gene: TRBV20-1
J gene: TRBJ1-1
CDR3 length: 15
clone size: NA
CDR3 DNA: TGCAGTGCTAGGCGAATATACAGGATGAACACTGAAGCTTTCTTT
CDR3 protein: CSARRIYRMNTEAFF